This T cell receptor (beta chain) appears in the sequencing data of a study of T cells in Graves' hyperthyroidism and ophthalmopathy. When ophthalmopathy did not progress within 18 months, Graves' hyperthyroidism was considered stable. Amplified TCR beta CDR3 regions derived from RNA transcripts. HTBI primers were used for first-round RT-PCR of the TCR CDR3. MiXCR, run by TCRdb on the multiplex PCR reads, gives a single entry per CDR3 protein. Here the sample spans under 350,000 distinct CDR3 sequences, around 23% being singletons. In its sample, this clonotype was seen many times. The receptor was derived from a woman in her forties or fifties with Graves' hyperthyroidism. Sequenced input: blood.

Here the CDR3 reads CASSPGTTLQPQHF. CDR3 bases: TGTGCCAGCTCACCAGGGACAACCTTACAGCCCCAGCATTTT. The chain joins TRBV18 to TRBJ1-5; possibly TRBD1 for D (6 bases). Trimming removed 2 bases from V and 7 bases from J, with 12 bases in between. Per the germline V gene, CDR1 is KGHSH and CDR2 is LQKENI. The CDR3 contains 14 residues.